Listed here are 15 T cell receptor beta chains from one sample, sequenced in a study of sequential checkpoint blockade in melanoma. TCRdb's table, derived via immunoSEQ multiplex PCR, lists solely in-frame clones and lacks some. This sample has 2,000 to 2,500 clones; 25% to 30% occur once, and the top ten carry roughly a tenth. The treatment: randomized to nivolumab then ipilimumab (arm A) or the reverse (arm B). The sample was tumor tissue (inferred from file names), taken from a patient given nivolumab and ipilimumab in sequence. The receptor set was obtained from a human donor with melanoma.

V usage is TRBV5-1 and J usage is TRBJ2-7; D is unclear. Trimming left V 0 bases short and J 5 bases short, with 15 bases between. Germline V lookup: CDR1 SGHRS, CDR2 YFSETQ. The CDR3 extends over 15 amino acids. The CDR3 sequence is CASSLDAAYLDEQYF. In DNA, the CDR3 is TGCGCCAGCAGCTTGGATGCGGCCTATCTCGACGAGCAGTACTTC.

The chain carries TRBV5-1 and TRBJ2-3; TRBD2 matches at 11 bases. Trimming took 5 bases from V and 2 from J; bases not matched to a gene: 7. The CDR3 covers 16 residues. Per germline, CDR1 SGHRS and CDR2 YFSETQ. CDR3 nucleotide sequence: TGCGCCAGCAGACCCGGGACTAGCGGAATCACAGATACGCAGTATTTT. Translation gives CASRPGTSGITDTQYF.

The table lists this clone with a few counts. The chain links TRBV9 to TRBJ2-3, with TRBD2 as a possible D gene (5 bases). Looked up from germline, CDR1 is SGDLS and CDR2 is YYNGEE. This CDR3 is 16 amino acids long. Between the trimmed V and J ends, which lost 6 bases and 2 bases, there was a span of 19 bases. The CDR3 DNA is TGTGCCAGCATTGGTAGCGCTGGAGGTGTCACAGATACGCAGTATTTT. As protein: CASIGSAGGVTDTQYF.

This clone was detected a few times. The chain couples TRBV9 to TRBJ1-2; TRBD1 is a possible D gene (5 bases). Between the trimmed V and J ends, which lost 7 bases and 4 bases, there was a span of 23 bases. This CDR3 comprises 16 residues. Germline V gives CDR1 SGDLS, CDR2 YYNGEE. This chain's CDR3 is CASYPGPLFSFYGYTF. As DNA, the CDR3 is TGTGCCAGCTATCCGGGACCCCTTTTCTCCTTCTATGGCTACACCTTC.

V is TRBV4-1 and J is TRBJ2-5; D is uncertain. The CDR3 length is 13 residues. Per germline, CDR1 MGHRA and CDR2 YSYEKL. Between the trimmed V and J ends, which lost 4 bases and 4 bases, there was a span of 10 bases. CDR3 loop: CASSPPGLETQYF. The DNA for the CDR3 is TGCGCCAGCAGCCCCCCTGGGTTAGAGACCCAGTACTTC.

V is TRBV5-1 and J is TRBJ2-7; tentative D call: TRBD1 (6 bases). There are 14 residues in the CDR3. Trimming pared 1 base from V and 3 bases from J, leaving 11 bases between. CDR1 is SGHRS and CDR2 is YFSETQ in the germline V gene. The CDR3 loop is CASSLNGQIYEQYV. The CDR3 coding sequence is TGCGCCAGCAGCTTGAACGGACAGATCTACGAGCAGTACGTC.

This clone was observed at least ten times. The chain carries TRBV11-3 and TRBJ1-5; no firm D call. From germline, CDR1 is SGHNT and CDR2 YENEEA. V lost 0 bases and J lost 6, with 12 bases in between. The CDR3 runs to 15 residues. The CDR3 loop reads CASSLEGPAGQPQHF. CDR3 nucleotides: TGTGCCAGCAGCTTAGAAGGCCCCGCCGGTCAGCCCCAGCATTTT.

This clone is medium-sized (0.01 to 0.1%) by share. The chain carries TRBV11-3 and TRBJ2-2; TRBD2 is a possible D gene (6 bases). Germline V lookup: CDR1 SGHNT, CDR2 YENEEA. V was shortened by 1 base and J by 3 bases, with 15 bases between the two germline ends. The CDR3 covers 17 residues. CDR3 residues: CASSLGGGAKYTGELFF. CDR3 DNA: TGTGCCAGCAGCTTAGGGGGCGGGGCTAAATACACCGGGGAGCTGTTTTTT.

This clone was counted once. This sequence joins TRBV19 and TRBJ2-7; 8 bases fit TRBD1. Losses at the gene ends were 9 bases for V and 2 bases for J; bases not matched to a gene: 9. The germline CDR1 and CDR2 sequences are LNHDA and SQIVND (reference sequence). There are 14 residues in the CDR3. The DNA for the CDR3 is TGTGCCAGCCGACACCGGGACAGGCCCTACGAGCAGTACTTC. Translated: CASRHRDRPYEQYF.

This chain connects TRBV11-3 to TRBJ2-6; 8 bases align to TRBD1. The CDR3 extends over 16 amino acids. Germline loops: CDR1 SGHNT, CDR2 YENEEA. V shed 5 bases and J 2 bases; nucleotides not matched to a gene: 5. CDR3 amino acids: CASSPSTGAGANVLTF. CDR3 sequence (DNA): TGTGCCAGCAGCCCCTCGACAGGGGCTGGGGCCAACGTCCTGACTTTC. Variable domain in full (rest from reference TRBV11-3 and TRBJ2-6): EAGVVQSPRYKIIEKKQPVAFWCNPISGHNTLYWYLQNLGQGPELLIRYENEEAVDDSQLPKDRFSAERLKGVDSTLKIQPAELGDSAVYLCASSPSTGAGANVLTFGAGSRLTVL.

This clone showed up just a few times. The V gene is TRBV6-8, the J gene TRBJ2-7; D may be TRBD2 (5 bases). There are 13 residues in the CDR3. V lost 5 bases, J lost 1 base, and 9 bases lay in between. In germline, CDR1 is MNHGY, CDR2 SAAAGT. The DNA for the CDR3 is TGTGCCAGCAGTCCTACTAGTTCCTACGAGCAGTACGTC. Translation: CASSPTSSYEQYV.

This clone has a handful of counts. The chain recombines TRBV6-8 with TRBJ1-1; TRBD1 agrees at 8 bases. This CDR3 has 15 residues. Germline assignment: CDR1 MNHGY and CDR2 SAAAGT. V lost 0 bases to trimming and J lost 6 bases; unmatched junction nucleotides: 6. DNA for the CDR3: TGTGCCAGCAGTTACTCTCTGACAGGGGAGGCTGAAGCTTTCTTT. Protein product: CASSYSLTGEAEAFF.

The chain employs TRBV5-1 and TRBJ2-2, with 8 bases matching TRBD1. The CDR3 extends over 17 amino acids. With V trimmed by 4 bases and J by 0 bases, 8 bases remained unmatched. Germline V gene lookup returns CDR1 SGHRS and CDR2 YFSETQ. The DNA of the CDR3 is TGCGCCAGCAGCCGGGGGACAGGCCCCTCGAACACCGGGGAGCTGTTTTTT. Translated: CASSRGTGPSNTGELFF.

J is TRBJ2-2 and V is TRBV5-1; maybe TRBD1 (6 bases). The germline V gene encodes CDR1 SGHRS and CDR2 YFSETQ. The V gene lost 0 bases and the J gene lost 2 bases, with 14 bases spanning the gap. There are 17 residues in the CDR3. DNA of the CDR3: TGCGCCAGCAGCTTGGAAGGGGGTAGGGATAACACCGGGGAGCTGTTTTTT. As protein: CASSLEGGRDNTGELFF.

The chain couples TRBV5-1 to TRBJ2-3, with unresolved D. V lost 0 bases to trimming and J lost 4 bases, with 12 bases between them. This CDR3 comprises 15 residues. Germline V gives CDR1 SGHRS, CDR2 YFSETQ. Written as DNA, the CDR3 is TGCGCCAGCAGCTTGGATGGCACCGGACCAGATACGCAGTATTTT. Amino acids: CASSLDGTGPDTQYF. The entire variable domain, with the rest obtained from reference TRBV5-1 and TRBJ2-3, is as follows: KAGVTQTPRYLIKTRGQQVTLSCSPISGHRSVSWYQQTPGQGLQFLFEYFSETQRNKGNFPGRFSGRQFSNSRSEMNVSTLELGDSALYLCASSLDGTGPDTQYFGPGTRLTVL.